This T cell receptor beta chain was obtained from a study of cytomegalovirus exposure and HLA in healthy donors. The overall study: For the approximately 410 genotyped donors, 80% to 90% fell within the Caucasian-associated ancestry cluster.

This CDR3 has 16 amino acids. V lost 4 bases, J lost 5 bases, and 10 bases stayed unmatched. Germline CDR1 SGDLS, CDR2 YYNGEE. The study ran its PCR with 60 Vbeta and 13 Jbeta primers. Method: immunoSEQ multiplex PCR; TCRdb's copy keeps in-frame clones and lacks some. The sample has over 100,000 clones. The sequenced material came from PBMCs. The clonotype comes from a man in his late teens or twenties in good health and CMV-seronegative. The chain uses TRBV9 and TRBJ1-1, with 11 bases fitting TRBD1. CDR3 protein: CASSLTGTGGGTEAFF. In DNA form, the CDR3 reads TGTGCCAGCAGCCTAACCGGGACAGGGGGTGGAACTGAAGCTTTCTTT.